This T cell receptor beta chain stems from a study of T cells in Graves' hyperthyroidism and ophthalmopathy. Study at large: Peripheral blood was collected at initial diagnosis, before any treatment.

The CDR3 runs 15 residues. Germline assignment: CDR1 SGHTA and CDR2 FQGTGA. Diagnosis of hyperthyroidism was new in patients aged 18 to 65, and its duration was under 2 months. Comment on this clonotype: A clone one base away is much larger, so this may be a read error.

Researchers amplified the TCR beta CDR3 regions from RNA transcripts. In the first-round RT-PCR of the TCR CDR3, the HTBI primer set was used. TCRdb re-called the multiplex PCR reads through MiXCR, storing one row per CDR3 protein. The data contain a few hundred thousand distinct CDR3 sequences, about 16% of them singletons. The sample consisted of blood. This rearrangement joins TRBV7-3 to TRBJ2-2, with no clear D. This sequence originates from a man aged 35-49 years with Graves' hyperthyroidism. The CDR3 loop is CSSSPWSPNTGELFF. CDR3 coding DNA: TGTTCCAGCAGTCCTTGGTCGCCGAACACCGGGGAGCTGTTTTTT.